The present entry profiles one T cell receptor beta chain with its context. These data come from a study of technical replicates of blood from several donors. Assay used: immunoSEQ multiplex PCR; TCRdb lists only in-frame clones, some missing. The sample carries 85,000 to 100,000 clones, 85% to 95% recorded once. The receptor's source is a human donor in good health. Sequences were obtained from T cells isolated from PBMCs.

In DNA, the CDR3 is TGTGCCAGCAGTCCCGTCCCTAGCGGAATCAAAAACATTCAGTACTTC. The encoded protein is CASSPVPSGIKNIQYF. The chain has TRBV9 and TRBJ2-4; 7 nucleotides line up with TRBD2. Trimming at V came to 5 bases and at J to 3 bases, leaving 11 bases not matched to a gene. The CDR3 covers 16 residues. The germline V gene has CDR1 SGDLS and CDR2 YYNGEE.